The subject of this entry is one TCR beta chain. The target antigen is unknown. The sample comes from a study of a mutant IDH1 vaccine in newly diagnosed glioma. Across the whole study: The therapy given earlier, which was standard therapy, consisted of radiotherapy, temozolomide, or both, and most of the patients received both. Findings and caveats of the study: Overall, about 93% of patients had vaccine-induced immune responses. Pseudoprogression looked unconnected to shifts in top peripheral T cell clonotypes.

Measured with immunoSEQ multiplex PCR; TCRdb has only the in-frame clones, and not every one. This sample has some 95,000 clones, with roughly 75% found just once. The V and J ends lost 4 bases and 5 bases respectively, with 12 bases between them. The length of the CDR3 is 14 residues. From germline, CDR1 is SGHDT and CDR2 YYEEEE. The time point denotes: baseline, week 1 (first vaccination visit). As to treatment: pre-vaccination baseline after standard-of-care therapy. This sequence joins TRBV5-6 and TRBJ2-2, with D perhaps TRBD2 (5 bases). This receptor was taken from a man in his forties with glioma. This material consisted of PBMCs, taken from a glioma patient treated with radiotherapy, temozolomide or both. The DNA of the CDR3 is TGTGCCAGCAGCCGTCGGACGGGAACCGGGGAGCTGTTTTTT. This gives the protein CASSRRTGTGELFF.